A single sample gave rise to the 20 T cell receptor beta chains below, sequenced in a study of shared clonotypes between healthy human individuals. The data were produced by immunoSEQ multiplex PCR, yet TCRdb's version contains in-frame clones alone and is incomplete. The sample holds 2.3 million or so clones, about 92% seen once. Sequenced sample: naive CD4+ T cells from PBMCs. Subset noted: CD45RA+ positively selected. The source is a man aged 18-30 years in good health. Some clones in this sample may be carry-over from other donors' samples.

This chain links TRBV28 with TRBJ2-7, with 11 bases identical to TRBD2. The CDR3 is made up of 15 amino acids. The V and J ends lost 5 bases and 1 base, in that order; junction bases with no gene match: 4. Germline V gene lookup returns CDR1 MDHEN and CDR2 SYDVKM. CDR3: CASSPPSGGSYEQYF. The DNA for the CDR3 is TGTGCCAGCAGTCCCCCTAGCGGGGGGTCCTACGAGCAGTACTTC.

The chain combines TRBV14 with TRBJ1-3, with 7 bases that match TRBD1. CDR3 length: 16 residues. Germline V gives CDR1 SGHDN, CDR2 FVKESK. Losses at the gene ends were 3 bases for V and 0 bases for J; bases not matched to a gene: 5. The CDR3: CASSHLYRGSGNTIYF. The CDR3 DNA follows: TGTGCCAGCAGCCACTTGTACAGGGGCTCTGGAAACACCATATATTTT.

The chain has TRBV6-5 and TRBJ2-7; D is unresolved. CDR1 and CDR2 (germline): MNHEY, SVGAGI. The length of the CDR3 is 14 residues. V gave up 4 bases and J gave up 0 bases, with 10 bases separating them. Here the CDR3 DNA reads TGTGCCAGCAGTTGGTCGCCTCGCTCCTACGAGCAGTACTTC. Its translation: CASSWSPRSYEQYF.

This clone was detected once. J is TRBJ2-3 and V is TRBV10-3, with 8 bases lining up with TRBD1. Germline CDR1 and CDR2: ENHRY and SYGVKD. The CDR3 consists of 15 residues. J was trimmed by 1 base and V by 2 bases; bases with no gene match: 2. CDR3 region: CAISEGQGRTDTQYF. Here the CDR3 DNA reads TGTGCCATCAGTGAGGGACAGGGTCGCACAGATACGCAGTATTTT.

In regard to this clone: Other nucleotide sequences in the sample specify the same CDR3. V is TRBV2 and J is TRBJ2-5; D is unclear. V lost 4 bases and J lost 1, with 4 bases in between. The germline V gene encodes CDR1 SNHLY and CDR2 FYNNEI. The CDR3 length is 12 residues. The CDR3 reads CASSAGQETQYF. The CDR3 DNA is TGTGCCAGCAGTGCGGGCCAAGAGACCCAGTACTTC.

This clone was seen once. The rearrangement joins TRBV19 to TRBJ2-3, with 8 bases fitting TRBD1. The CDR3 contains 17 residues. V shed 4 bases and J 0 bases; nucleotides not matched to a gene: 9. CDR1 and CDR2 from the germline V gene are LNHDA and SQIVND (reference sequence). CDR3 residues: CASSNQGASISTDTQYF. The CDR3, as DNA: TGTGCCAGTAGTAACCAGGGGGCATCGATTAGCACAGATACGCAGTATTTT.

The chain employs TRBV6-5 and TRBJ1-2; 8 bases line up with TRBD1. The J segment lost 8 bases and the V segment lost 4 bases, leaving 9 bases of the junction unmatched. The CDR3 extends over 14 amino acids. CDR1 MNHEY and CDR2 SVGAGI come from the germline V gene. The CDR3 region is CASSSRQGREGYTF. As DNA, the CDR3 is TGTGCCAGCAGTTCCCGACAGGGGAGAGAAGGCTACACCTTC.

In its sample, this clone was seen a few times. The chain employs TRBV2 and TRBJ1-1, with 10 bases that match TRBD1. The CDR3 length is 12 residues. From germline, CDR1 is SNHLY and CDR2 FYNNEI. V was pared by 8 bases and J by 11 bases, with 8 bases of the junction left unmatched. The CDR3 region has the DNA TGTGCCAGCTCCGGGACAGGGGTAAGGGCTTTCTTT. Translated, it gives CASSGTGVRAFF.

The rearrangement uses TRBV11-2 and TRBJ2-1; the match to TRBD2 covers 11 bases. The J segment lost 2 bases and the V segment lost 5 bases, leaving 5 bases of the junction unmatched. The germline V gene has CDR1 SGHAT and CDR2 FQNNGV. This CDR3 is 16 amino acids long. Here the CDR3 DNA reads TGTGCCAGCAGCCCGACTAGCGGGAAAACCTACAATGAGCAGTTCTTC. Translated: CASSPTSGKTYNEQFF.

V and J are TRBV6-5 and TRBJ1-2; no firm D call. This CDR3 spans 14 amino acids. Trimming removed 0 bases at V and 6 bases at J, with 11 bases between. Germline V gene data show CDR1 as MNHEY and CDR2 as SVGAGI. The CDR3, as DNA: TGTGCCAGCAGTTACTCGAGCGCCGGGGATGGCTACACCTTC. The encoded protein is CASSYSSAGDGYTF.

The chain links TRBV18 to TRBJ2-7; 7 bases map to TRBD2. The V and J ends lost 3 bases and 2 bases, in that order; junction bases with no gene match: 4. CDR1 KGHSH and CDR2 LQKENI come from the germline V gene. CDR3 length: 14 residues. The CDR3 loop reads CASSPALAAYEQYF. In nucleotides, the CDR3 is TGTGCCAGCTCACCGGCGCTAGCGGCCTACGAGCAGTACTTC.

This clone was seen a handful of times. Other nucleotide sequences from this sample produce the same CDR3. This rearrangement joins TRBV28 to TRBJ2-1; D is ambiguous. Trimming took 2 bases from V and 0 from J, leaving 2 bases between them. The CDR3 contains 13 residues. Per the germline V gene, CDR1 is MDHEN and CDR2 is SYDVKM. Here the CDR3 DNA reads TGTGCCAGCAGTTTAAGCTCCTACAATGAGCAGTTCTTC. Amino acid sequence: CASSLSSYNEQFF. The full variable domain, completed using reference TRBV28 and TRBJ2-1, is DVKVTQSSRYLVKRTGEKVFLECVQDMDHENMFWYRQDPGLGLRLIYFSYDVKMKEKGDIPEGYSVSREKKERFSLILESASTNQTSMYLCASSLSSYNEQFFGPGTRLTVL.

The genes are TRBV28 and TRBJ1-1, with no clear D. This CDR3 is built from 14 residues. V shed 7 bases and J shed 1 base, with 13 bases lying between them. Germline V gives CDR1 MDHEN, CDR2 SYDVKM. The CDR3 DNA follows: TGTGCCAGCAACTCCATCGGAGAGAACACTGAAGCTTTCTTT. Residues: CASNSIGENTEAFF.

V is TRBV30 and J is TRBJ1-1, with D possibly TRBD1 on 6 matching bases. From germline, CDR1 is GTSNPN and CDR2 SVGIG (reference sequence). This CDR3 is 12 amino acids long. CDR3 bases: TGTGCGCTAACAGGGCGGGGGACTGAAGCTTTCTTT. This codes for CALTGRGTEAFF. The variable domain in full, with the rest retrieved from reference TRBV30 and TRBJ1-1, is SQTIHQWPATLVQPVGSPLSLECTVEGTSNPNLYWYRQAAGRGLQLLFYSVGIGQISSEVPQNLSASRPQDRQFILSSKKLLLSDSGFYLCALTGRGTEAFFGQGTRLTVV.

The CDR3, as DNA: TGTGCCAGCAGTTTGTTTTCTTCCCGTACTAGCGGGACCACAGATACGCAGTATTTT. Amino acid sequence: CASSLFSSRTSGTTDTQYF. V usage is TRBV27 and J usage is TRBJ2-3; TRBD2 aligns across 10 bases. The CDR3 has 19 amino acids. V lost 3 bases to trimming and J lost 2 bases; unmatched junction nucleotides: 14. CDR1 is MNHEY and CDR2 is SMNVEV in the germline V gene (reference sequence).

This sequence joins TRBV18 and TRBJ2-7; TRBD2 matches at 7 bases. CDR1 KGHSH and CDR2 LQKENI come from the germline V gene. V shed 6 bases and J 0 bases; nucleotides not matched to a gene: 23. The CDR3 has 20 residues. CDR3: CASSGGGPGTLQIPSYEQYF. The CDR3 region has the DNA TGTGCCAGCTCGGGGGGGGGTCCAGGGACCCTCCAAATTCCCTCCTACGAGCAGTACTTC.

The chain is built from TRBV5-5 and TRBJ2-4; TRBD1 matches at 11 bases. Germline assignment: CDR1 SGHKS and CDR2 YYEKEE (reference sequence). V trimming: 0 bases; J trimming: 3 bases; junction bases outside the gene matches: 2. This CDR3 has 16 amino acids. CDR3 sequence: CASSLGTGGGKNIQYF. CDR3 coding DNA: TGTGCCAGCAGCTTGGGGACAGGGGGCGGCAAAAACATTCAGTACTTC.

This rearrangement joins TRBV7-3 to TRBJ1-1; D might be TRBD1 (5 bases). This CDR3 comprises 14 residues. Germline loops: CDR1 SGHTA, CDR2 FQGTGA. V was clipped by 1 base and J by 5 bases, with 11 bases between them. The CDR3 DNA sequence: TGTGCCAGCAGCTTAAACGGGGGGTCGACTGAAGCTTTCTTT. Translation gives CASSLNGGSTEAFF.

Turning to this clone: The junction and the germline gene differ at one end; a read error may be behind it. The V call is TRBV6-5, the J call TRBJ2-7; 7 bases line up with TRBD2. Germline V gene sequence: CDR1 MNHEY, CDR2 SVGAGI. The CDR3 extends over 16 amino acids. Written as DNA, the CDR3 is TGTGCCAGCAGCTACTCGTCCGGGAGGCCGGGATACGAGCAGTACTTC. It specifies CASSYSSGRPGYEQYF.

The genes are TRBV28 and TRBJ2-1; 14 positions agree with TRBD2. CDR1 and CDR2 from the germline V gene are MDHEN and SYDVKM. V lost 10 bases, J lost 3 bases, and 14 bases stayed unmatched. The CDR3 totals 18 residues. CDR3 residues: CATRRYGTSGSLYNEQFF. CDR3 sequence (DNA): TGTGCCACCAGACGATACGGGACTAGCGGGAGCCTCTACAATGAGCAGTTCTTC.